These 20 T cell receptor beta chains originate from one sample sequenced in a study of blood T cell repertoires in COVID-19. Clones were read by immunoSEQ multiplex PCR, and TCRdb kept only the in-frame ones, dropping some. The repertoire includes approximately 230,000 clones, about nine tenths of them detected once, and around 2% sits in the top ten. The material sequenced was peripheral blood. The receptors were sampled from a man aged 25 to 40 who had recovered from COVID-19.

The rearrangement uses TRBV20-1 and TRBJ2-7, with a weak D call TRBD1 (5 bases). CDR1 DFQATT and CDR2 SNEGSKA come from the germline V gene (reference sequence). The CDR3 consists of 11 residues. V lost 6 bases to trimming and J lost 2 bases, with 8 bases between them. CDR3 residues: CSATDTYEQYF. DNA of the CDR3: TGCAGTGCGACGGACACCTACGAGCAGTACTTC.

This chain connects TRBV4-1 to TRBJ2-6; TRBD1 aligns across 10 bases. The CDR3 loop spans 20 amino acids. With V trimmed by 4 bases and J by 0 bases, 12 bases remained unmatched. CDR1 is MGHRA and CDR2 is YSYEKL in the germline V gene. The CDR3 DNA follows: TGCGCCAGCAGCCCCCTTACAAGGACAGGGGGATACTCTGGGGCCAACGTCCTGACTTTC. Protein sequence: CASSPLTRTGGYSGANVLTF.

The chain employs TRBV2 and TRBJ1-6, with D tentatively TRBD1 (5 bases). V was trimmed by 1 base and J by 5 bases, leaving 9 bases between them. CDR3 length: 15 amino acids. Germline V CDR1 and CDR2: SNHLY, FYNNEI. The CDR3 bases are TGTGCCAGCAGTGAAGAGACACAGGATAATTCACCCCTCCACTTT. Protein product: CASSEETQDNSPLHF.

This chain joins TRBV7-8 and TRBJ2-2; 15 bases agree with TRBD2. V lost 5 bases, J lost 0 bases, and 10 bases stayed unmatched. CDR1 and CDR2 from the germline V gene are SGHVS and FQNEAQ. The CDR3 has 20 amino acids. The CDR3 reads CASSGPPGLAGGSNTGELFF. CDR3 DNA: TGTGCCAGCAGCGGACCCCCGGGACTAGCGGGGGGATCGAACACCGGGGAGCTGTTTTTT.

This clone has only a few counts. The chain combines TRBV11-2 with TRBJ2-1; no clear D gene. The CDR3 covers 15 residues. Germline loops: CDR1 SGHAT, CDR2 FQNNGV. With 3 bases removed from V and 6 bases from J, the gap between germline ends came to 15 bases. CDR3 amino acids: CASSFPYLRPNEQFF. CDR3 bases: TGTGCCAGCAGCTTTCCCTATTTACGCCCCAATGAGCAGTTCTTC.

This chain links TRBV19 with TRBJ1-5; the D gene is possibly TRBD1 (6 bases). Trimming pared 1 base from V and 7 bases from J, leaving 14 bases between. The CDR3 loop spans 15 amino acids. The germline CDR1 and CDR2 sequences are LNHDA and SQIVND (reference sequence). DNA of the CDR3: TGTGCCAGTAGTATAGGACAGGCAGGTGAGCAGCCCCAGCATTTT. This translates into CASSIGQAGEQPQHF.

This chain's CDR3 is CASLDRGRGYGYTF. The CDR3 DNA is TGTGCCAGCCTCGACAGGGGGCGAGGCTATGGCTACACCTTC. The chain carries TRBV6-5 and TRBJ1-2; 10 bases agree with TRBD1. Germline values: CDR1 MNHEY, CDR2 SVGAGI. The CDR3 has 14 amino acids. The ends lost 8 bases at V and 4 bases at J; junction bases unmatched: 7.

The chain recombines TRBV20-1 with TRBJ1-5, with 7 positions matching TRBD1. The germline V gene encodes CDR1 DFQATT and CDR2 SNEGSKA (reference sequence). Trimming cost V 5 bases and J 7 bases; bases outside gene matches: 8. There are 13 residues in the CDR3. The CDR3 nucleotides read TGCAGTGCTGGTGGGAAAGGGGGCCAGCCCCAGCATTTT. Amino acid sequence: CSAGGKGGQPQHF.

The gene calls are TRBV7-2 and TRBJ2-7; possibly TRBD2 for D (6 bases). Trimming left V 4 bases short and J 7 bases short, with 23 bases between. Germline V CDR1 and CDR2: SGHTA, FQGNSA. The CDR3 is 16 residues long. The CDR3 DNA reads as TGTGCCAGCAGCTCACATCTGGGGACGATGGAGGGAGAGCAGTACTTC. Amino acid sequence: CASSSHLGTMEGEQYF.

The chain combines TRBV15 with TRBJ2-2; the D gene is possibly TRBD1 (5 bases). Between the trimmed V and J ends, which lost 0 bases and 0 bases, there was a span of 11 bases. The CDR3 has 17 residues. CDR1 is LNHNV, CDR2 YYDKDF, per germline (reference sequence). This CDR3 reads CATSRDFAGTNTGELFF. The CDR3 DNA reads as TGTGCCACCAGCAGAGATTTTGCAGGGACGAACACCGGGGAGCTGTTTTTT.

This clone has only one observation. CDR3 in amino acids: CASSPEDTPGANVLTF. CDR3 DNA sequence: TGTGCCAGCAGCCCTGAGGACACCCCTGGGGCCAACGTCCTGACTTTC. The rearrangement links TRBV5-5 to TRBJ2-6; TRBD1 might be the D (5 bases). The CDR3 runs to 16 residues. Germline-derived CDR1 and CDR2 are SGHKS and YYEKEE (reference sequence). Trimming took off 4 bases at V and 2 bases at J, with 13 bases between the two ends. Complete variable domain (other parts from reference TRBV5-5 and TRBJ2-6): DAGVTQSPTHLIKTRGQQVTLRCSPISGHKSVSWYQQVLGQGPQFIFQYYEKEERGRGNFPDRFSARQFPNYSSELNVNALLLGDSALYLCASSPEDTPGANVLTFGAGSRLTVL.

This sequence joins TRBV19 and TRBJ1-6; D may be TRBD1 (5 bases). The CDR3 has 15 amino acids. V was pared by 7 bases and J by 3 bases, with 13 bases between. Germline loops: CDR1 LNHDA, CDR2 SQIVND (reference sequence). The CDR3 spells CASMERGFYNSPLHF. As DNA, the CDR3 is TGTGCCAGTATGGAAAGGGGCTTCTATAATTCACCCCTCCACTTT.

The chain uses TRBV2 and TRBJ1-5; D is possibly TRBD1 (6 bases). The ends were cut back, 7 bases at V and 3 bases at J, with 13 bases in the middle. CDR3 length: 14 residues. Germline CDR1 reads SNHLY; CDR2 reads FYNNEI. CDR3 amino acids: CASKRTGINQPQHF. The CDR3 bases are TGTGCCAGCAAACGTACAGGGATCAATCAGCCCCAGCATTTT.

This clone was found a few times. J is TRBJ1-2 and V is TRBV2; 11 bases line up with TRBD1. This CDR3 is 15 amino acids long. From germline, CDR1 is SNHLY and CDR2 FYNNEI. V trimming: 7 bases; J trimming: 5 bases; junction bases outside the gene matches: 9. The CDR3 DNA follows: TGTGCCAGCATCCTAGATGGGACAGGGGGATATGGCTACACCTTC. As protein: CASILDGTGGYGYTF. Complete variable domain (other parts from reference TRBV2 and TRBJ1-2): EPEVTQTPSHQVTQMGQEVILRCVPISNHLYFYWYRQILGQKVEFLVSFYNNEISEKSEIFDDQFSVERPDGSNFTLKIRSTKLEDSAMYFCASILDGTGGYGYTFGSGTRLTVV.

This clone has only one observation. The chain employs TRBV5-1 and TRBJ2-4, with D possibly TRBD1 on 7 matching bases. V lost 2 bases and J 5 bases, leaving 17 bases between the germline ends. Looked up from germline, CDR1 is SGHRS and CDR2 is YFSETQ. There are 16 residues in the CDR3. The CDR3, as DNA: TGCGCCAGCAGCTTAATCGAGGAGGGGGCGCAAAACATTCAGTACTTC. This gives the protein CASSLIEEGAQNIQYF.

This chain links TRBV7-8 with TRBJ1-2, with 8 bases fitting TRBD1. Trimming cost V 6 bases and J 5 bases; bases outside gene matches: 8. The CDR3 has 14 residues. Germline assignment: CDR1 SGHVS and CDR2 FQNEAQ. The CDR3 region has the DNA TGTGCCAGCAGGGCGAACAGGGGGGAGTATGGCTACACCTTC. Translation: CASRANRGEYGYTF.

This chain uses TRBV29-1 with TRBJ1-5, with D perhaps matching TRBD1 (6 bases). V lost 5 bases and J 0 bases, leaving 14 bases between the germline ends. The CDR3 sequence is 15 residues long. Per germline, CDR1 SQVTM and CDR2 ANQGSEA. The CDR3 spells CSVTSQGHSNQPQHF. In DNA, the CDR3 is TGCAGCGTTACTTCACAGGGCCATAGCAATCAGCCCCAGCATTTT.

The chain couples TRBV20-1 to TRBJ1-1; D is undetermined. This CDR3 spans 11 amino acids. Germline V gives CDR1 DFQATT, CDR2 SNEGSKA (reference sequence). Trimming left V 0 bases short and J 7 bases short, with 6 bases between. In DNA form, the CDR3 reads TGCAGTGCTAGAGAACAGATTGAAGCTTTCTTT. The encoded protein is CSAREQIEAFF.

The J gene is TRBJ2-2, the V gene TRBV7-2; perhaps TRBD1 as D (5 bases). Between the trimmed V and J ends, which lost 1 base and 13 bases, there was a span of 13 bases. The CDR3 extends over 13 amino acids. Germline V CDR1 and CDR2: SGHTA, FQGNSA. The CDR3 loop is CASSLVSRGGLFF. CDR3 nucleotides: TGTGCCAGCAGCTTAGTCTCTAGGGGTGGGCTGTTTTTT.

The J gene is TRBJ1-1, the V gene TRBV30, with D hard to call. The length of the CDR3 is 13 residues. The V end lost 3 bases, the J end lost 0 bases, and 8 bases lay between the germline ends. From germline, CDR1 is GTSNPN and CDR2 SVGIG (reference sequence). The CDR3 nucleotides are TGTGCCTGGAGGTACACATTGAACACTGAAGCTTTCTTT. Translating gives CAWRYTLNTEAFF.